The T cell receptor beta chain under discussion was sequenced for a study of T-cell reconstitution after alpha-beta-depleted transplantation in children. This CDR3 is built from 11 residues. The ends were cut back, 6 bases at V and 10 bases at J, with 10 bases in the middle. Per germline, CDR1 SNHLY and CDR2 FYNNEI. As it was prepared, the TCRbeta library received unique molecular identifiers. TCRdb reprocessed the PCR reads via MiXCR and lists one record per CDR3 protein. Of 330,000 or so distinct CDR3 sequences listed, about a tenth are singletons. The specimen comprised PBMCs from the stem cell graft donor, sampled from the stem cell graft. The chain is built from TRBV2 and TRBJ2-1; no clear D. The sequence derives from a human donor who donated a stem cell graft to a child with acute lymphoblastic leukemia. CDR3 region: CASRVSSEQFF. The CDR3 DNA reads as TGTGCCAGCAGGGTGTCGAGCGAGCAGTTCTTC.